This TCR beta chain was found in a study of blood T cell repertoires in COVID-19. The V end was cut by 7 bases, the J end by 5 bases, with 11 bases between. The CDR3 consists of 12 residues. Germline CDR1 SGHTA, CDR2 FQGNSA. The repertoire was sequenced with immunoSEQ multiplex PCR; TCRdb's copy has only in-frame clones and lacks some. The table includes approximately 46,000 clones, more than 65% detected once. The TCR sequence derives from a human donor in a cohort sampled during active COVID-19. Sequencing was carried out using peripheral blood. V gene TRBV7-2 combines with J gene TRBJ1-1, with a weak D call TRBD1 (5 bases). The CDR3 sequence: CASTDRPTEAFF. CDR3 sequence (DNA): TGTGCCAGCACCGACAGACCGACTGAAGCTTTCTTT.